This T cell receptor (beta chain) was documented in a study of molecular identifiers for immune sequencing clone quantification. Across the study: For replicates, RNA isolated from 20,000 or 100,000 naive CD8 cells was divided into five portions, of which four were sequenced. General study results and limits: The study found clones above 20 RNA copies held over 97% of effector molecules and under 1% in naive cells.

Investigators produced naive CD8 libraries from 20,000 to 1,000,000 sorted cells, drawing on 10%, 30% or 50% RNA. The sorting of naive CD8 T cells used the CD8+CD4-CCR7+CD45RA+ phenotype. TCRdb analysed the PCR reads with MiXCR anew, one entry per CDR3 protein. The profile shows roughly 630,000 distinct CDR3 sequences, approximately 24% of them singletons. Concerning this clonotype: Its antigen is still unknown.

After removal of 6 bases from V and 12 bases from J, the junction contained 12 bases not matched to a gene. Germline CDR1 reads SEHNR; CDR2 reads FQNEAQ (reference sequence). CDR3 length: 14 residues. The clonotype comes from a human donor in good health. Some libraries in this study had Jurkat cell RNA spiked in. The sample comprised naive CD8+ T cells from blood, with Jurkat cell RNA spiked in. As to subset: FACS-sorted CD8+CD4-CCR7+CD45RA+ naive T cells. The chain is built from TRBV7-9 and TRBJ2-1; 9 bases match TRBD2. CDR3 protein: CASSLDSGSPGQFF. CDR3 sequence (DNA): TGTGCCAGCAGTTTGGATAGCGGGAGCCCCGGGCAGTTCTTC.